This T cell receptor (beta chain) was identified in a study of cytomegalovirus exposure and HLA in healthy donors (TCRdb year 2017). As for the study more broadly: A later analysis indicated that the roughly 130 validation repertoires were generated on the platform also employed for the approximately 690 repertoires of the first cohort. A separate validation cohort of over 95 different subjects was used in addition to the roughly 670-subject first cohort. To predict cytomegalovirus infection status, the study combined high-throughput TCR immunosequencing, statistical association of individual TCRs with disease status, and machine learning. The study aimed to test whether signatures of past pathogen exposure could be identified by cataloging public T cell receptors. What the research found in general, with its limitations: A later analysis had no HLA typing for the validation cohort, so co-occurrence there was scored across all 120 repertoires. According to the authors, the approach could potentially be generalized to other disease states and immunological phenotypes. Three of the identified cytomegalovirus-associated TCR beta chains were confirmed in vitro to be specific for cytomegalovirus antigens. In a later analysis, TCRs clustered in the first cohort were found to also tend to co-occur in the 100 to 150 validation repertoires, with 90% to 95% of cluster scores above 0. Most TCR sequences were observed very rarely across donors, whereas some public TCRs were present in many individuals. The study listed 150 to 200 TCR beta chains as associated with cytomegalovirus. In both the original and validation cohorts, the classifier was reported to diagnose cytomegalovirus status with high specificity and sensitivity.

CDR1 and CDR2, per the germline V gene, are LGHNA and YNFKEQ. Reading from cysteine to phenylalanine, the CDR3 counts 15 amino acids. Here the CDR3 DNA is all that survives: 45 bases in frame from base 1. V trim: 2 bases; J trim: 6 bases; unmatched bases: 8. About this clone: The antigen it binds to is not known. No much larger clonotype is one base removed from it; base qualities were not supplied.

The donors belonged to the validation cohort of over a hundred subjects, which was separate from the roughly 670-subject first cohort. Library preparation used the immunoSEQ multiplex PCR assay. Processing in the source paper ran as follows. A statistical classification framework was built to diagnose cytomegalovirus status from the catalog of TCR beta chain sequences. This immuneACCESS table, as held by TCRdb, lists in-frame sequences with V and J called but not all clones. Of the missing ones, under half trace to an unresolved V gene in checked studies; the others have no known cause. D and trimming come from the DNA, and the V and J calls and clone size come from that table. Within this sample are roughly 120,000 clones, with about nine tenths of them counted one time only. The ten top clones hold nearly 4.5% of the sample.

Sequenced input: PBMCs. The clonotype was recovered from a man younger than 35 in good health and CMV-seropositive. The chain is made from TRBV4-2 and TRBJ1-1; TRBD1 matches 8 bases in the middle. In nucleotide form, the sequence is TGTGCCAGCAGCCAAACACAGGGGGGTGAAGCTGAAGCTTTCTTT. Its protein product is CASSQTQGGEAEAFF.